This T cell receptor beta chain originates from a study of T cell changes during pregnancy in multiple sclerosis. This table comes from immunoSEQ multiplex PCR, and its TCRdb copy is limited to in-frame clones, with some not included. There are about 61,000 clones in the sample; around 90% occur only once, and 0.8% to 0.9% lies in the top ten. The V segment lost 5 bases and the J segment 6 bases; nucleotides outside the gene matches: 7. CDR1 MNHNY and CDR2 SVGAGI come from the germline V gene (reference sequence). The length of the CDR3 is 15 residues. The sequence was collected from a female donor in good health, enrolled as a control in a pregnancy study. The material was peripheral blood, obtained in the first trimester of pregnancy. The rearrangement links TRBV6-6 to TRBJ1-5, with 10 bases that match TRBD1. CDR3 sequence: CASSTQTGGVQPQHF. CDR3 nucleotide sequence: TGTGCCAGCAGTACCCAGACAGGGGGCGTTCAGCCCCAGCATTTT.